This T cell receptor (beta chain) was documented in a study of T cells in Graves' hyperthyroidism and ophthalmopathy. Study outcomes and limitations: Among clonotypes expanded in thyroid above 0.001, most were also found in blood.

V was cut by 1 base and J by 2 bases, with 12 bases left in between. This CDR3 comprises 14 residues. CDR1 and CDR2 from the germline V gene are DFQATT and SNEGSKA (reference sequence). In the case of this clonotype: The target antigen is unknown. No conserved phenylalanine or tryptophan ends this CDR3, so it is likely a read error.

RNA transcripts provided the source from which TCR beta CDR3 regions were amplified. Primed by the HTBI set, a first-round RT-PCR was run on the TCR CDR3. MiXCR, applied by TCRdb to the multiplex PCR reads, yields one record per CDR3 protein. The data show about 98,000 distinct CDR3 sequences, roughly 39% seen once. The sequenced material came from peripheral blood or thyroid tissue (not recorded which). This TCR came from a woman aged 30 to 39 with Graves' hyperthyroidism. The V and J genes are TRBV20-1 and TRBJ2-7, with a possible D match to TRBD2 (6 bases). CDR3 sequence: CSARGGGETYEQYL. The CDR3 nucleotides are TGCAGTGCTAGAGGCGGCGGGGAAACCTACGAGCAGTACCTC.